The source of this T cell receptor beta chain is a study of control samples from healthy donors and cancer patients. Using immunoSEQ multiplex PCR, the repertoire was profiled, and TCRdb retains in-frame clones only, with some absent. The sample carries around 80,000 clones, roughly 89% recorded once. As for this clone: The junction does not match germline at one end; this may be a read error.

The CDR3 is made up of 14 amino acids. The V gene's germline CDR1 is SGHTA and CDR2 FQGNSA. The gene calls are TRBV7-2 and TRBJ1-6; 9 nucleotides match TRBD1. The clonotype was recovered from a man aged 50-60 years in good health. The sample taken for sequencing was blood. CDR3 bases: TGTGCCAGCAGCTTTGGGACAGGGAATTCACTCCTCCACTTT. Its protein is CASSFGTGNSLLHF.